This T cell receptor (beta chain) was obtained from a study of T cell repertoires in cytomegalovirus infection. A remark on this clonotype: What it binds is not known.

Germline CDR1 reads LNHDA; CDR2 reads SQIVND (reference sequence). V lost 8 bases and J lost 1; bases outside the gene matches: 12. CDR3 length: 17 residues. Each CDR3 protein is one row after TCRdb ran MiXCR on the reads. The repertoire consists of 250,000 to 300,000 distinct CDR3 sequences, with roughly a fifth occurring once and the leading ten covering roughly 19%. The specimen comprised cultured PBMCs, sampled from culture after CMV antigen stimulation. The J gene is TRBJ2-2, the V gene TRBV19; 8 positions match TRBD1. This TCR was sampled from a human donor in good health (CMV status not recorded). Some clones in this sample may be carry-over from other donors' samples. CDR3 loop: CASGKNPGQENTGELFF. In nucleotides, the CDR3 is TGTGCCAGTGGTAAAAACCCGGGACAGGAGAACACCGGGGAGCTGTTTTTT.